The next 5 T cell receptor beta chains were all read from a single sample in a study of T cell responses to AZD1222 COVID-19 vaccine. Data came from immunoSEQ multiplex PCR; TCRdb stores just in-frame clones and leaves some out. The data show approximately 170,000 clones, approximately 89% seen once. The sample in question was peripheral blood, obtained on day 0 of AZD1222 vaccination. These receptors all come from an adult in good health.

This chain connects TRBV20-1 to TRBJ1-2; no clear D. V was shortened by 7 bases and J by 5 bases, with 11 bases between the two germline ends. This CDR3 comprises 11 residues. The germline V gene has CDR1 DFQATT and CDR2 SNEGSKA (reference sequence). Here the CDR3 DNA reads TGCAGTGACAAGACGGAGTATGGCTACACCTTC. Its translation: CSDKTEYGYTF.

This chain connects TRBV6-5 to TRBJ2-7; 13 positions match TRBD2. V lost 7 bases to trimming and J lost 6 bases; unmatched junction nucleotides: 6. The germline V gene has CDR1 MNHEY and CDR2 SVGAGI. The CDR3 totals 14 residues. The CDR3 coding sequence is TGTGCCAGCACCTGGACTAGCGGGAGCTCCGAGCAGTACTTC. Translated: CASTWTSGSSEQYF.

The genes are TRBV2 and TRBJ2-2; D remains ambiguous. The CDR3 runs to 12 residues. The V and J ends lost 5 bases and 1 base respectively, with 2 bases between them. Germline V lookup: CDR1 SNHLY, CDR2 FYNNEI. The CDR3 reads CASSQNTGELFF. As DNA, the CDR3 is TGTGCCAGCAGTCAGAACACCGGGGAGCTGTTTTTT.

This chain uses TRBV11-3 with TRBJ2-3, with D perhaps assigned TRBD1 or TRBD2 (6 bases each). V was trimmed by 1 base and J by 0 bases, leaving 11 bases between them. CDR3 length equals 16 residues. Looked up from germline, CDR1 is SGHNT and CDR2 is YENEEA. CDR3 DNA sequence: TGTGCCAGCAGCTTAGCCCAGGGGACTAGCACAGATACGCAGTATTTT. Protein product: CASSLAQGTSTDTQYF.

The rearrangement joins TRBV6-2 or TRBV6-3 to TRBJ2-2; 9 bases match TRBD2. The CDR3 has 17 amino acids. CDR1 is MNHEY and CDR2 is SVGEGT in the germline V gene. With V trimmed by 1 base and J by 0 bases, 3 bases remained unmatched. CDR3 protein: CASSYWLAGTNTGELFF. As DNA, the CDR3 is TGTGCCAGCAGTTACTGGCTAGCGGGAACGAACACCGGGGAGCTGTTTTTT.